This entry lists 9 T cell receptor beta chains sequenced from one sample in a study of CD8+CD57+ T cells in acquired aplastic anemia. Sequenced patients had shown CD8+CD57+ cell expansion by flow cytometry. Genomic DNA served as template for TCR beta VDJ and CDR3 profiling. MiXCR was run by TCRdb on the reads, yielding one entry per CDR3 protein. The repertoire holds about 150,000 distinct CDR3 sequences, with around half as singletons. Sequenced sample: sorted CD4+, CD8+, or CD8+CD57+ T cells (not recorded which) from PBMCs. Receptors were obtained from a human donor with aplastic anemia.

This clonotype appeared many times. The J gene is TRBJ1-1, the V gene TRBV2; TRBD1 agrees at 7 bases. This CDR3 has 15 amino acids. V was pared by 2 bases and J by 4 bases, with 7 bases of the junction left unmatched. CDR1 and CDR2 from the germline V gene are SNHLY and FYNNEI. CDR3 in amino acids: CASSERSAGGTEAFF. Here the CDR3 DNA reads TGTGCCAGCAGTGAACGTTCGGCAGGGGGCACTGAAGCTTTCTTT. Supplemented by reference TRBV2 and TRBJ1-1, the full variable domain reads EPEVTQTPSHQVTQMGQEVILRCVPISNHLYFYWYRQILGQKVEFLVSFYNNEISEKSEIFDDQFSVERPDGSNFTLKIRSTKLEDSAMYFCASSERSAGGTEAFFGQGTRLTVV.

This chain links TRBV10-3 with TRBJ1-6, with D maybe TRBD1 (5 bases). V lost 10 bases, J lost 5 bases, and 15 bases lay in between. Looked up from germline, CDR1 is ENHRY and CDR2 is SYGVKD. CDR3 length: 14 amino acids. CDR3 protein: CASFGGANNSPLHF. CDR3 DNA: TGTGCCAGTTTCGGCGGGGCTAATAATTCACCCCTCCACTTT.

In its sample, this clonotype was seen many times. The chain is built from TRBV19 and TRBJ2-7, with D possibly being TRBD2 (5 bases). V dropped 1 base and J dropped 5 bases, with 9 bases sitting between them. This CDR3 has 13 residues. Germline CDR1 reads LNHDA; CDR2 reads SQIVND (reference sequence). The CDR3 here is CASSIGAGDEQYV. The CDR3 DNA reads as TGTGCCAGTAGTATAGGGGCCGGGGACGAGCAGTACGTC.

This clonotype has at least ten counts. The gene calls are TRBV6-1 and TRBJ2-3, with D hard to call. Germline V CDR1 and CDR2: MNHNS, SASEGT. The CDR3 length is 14 residues. Trimming took 6 bases from V and 3 from J, leaving 13 bases between them. The DNA for the CDR3 is TGTGCCAGCAGGAGCCCGGGCGGAACAGATACGCAGTATTTT. Encoded protein: CASRSPGGTDTQYF.

This clonotype occurred a few times. The rearrangement uses TRBV4-2 and TRBJ2-3, with TRBD2 matching 12 bases. The germline gives CDR1 LGHNA, CDR2 YNFKEQ. V shed 5 bases and J 2 bases; nucleotides not matched to a gene: 5. The CDR3 is 16 residues long. CDR3 sequence reads: CASSKTSGGTTDTQYF. The DNA of the CDR3 is TGTGCCAGCAGCAAGACTAGCGGGGGTACCACAGATACGCAGTATTTT.

This chain uses TRBV5-1 with TRBJ2-3; a possible D gene is TRBD2 (6 bases). This CDR3 is 16 amino acids long. V lost 4 bases, J lost 4 bases, and 19 bases lay in between. Per germline, CDR1 SGHRS and CDR2 YFSETQ. The CDR3 DNA follows: TGCGCCAGCAGCCCCGGGACTTTAGAGACGGCAGATACGCAGTATTTT. As protein: CASSPGTLETADTQYF. Looking up the rest from reference TRBV5-1 and TRBJ2-3 gives the full variable domain: KAGVTQTPRYLIKTRGQQVTLSCSPISGHRSVSWYQQTPGQGLQFLFEYFSETQRNKGNFPGRFSGRQFSNSRSEMNVSTLELGDSALYLCASSPGTLETADTQYFGPGTRLTVL.

This clonotype has ten or more counts. The chain joins TRBV20-1 to TRBJ2-3, with D unresolved. From germline, CDR1 is DFQATT and CDR2 SNEGSKA (reference sequence). V lost 6 bases, J lost 0 bases, and 10 bases lay in between. This CDR3 region has 13 residues. CDR3 residues: CSAKITSTDTQYF. CDR3 DNA: TGCAGTGCAAAAATTACCAGCACAGATACGCAGTATTTT.

This clonotype showed up many times. The V and J genes are TRBV7-2 and TRBJ2-7; D might be TRBD2 (6 bases). Germline loops: CDR1 SGHTA, CDR2 FQGNSA. The CDR3 covers 14 residues. V was clipped by 1 base and J by 6 bases, with 13 bases between them. CDR3 in amino acids: CASSLELAGSEQYV. CDR3 coding DNA: TGTGCCAGCAGCTTAGAATTGGCGGGAAGCGAGCAGTACGTC.

The chain links TRBV19 to TRBJ2-4; 7 nucleotides agree with TRBD1. The germline V gene has CDR1 LNHDA and CDR2 SQIVND (reference sequence). This CDR3 is built from 15 residues. The J segment lost 7 bases and the V segment lost 1 base, leaving 7 bases of the junction unmatched. The CDR3 nucleotides read TGTGCCAGTAGTATAGTTAAGGGGGCTGGGAACATTCAGTACTTC. Translating gives CASSIVKGAGNIQYF.